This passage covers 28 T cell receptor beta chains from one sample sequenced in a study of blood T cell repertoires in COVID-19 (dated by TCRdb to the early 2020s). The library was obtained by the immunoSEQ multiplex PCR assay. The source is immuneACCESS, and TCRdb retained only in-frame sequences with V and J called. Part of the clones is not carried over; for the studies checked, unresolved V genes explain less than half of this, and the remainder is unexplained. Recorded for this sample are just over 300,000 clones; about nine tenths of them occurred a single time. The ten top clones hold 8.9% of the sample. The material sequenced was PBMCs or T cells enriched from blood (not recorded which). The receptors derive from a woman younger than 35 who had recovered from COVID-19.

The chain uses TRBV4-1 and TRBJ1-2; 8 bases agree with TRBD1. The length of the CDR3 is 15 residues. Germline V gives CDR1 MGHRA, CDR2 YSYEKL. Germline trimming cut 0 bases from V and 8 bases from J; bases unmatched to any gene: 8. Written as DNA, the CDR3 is TGCGCCAGCAGCCAAGAGCCCGACAGGGGATACGGCTACACCTTC. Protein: CASSQEPDRGYGYTF.

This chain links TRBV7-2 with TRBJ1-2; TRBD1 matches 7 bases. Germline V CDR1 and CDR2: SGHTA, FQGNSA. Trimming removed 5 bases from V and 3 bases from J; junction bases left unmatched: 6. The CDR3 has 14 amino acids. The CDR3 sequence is CASSTTGQYYGYTF. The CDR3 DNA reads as TGTGCCAGCAGCACGACGGGACAGTACTATGGCTACACCTTC.

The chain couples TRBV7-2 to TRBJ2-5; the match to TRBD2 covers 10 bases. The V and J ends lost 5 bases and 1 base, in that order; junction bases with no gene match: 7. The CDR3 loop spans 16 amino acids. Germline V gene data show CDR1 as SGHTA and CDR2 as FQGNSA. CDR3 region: CASSQGTSAFQETQYF. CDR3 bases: TGTGCCAGCAGCCAGGGGACTAGCGCATTCCAAGAGACCCAGTACTTC. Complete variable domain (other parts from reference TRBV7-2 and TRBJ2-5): GAGVSQSPSNKVTEKGKDVELRCDPISGHTALYWYRQSLGQGLEFLIYFQGNSAPDKSGLPSDRFSAERTGGSVSTLTIQRTQQEDSAVYLCASSQGTSAFQETQYFGPGTRLLVL.

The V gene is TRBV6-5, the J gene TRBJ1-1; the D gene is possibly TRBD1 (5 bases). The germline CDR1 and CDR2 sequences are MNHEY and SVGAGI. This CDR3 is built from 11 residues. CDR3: CAATGGTEAFF. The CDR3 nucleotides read TGTGCGGCGACGGGGGGCACTGAAGCTTTCTTT.

The CDR3 nucleotides read TGCGCCAGCAGCTTCGGACTAGCGGGGGGCACAGATACGCAGTATTTT. It yields the protein CASSFGLAGGTDTQYF. The chain recombines TRBV5-1 with TRBJ2-3; TRBD2 agrees at 13 bases. V lost 2 bases, J lost 1 base, and 1 base stayed unmatched. The CDR3 consists of 16 residues. CDR1 and CDR2 (germline): SGHRS, YFSETQ. The full variable domain, with the rest looked up from reference TRBV5-1 and TRBJ2-3, is KAGVTQTPRYLIKTRGQQVTLSCSPISGHRSVSWYQQTPGQGLQFLFEYFSETQRNKGNFPGRFSGRQFSNSRSEMNVSTLELGDSALYLCASSFGLAGGTDTQYFGPGTRLTVL.

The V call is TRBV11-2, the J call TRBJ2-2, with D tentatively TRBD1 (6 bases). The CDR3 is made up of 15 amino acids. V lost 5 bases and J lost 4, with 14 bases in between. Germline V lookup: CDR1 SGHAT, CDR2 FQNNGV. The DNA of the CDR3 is TGTGCCAGCAGCACGAGTCCAGGGGCCACCGGGGAGCTGTTTTTT. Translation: CASSTSPGATGELFF.

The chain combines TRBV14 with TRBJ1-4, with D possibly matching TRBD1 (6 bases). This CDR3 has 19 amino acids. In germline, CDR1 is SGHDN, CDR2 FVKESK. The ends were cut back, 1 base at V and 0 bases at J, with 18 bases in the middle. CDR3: CASSQVPPGVHSTNEKLFF. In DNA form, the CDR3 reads TGTGCCAGCAGCCAAGTACCCCCAGGGGTACACTCAACTAATGAAAAACTGTTTTTT.

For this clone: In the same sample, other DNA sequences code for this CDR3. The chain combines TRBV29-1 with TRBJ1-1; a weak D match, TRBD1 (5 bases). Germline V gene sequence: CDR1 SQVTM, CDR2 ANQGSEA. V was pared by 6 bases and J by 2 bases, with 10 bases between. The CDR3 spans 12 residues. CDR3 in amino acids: CSVRTPNTEAFF. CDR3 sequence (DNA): TGCAGCGTCCGGACACCAAACACTGAAGCTTTCTTT.

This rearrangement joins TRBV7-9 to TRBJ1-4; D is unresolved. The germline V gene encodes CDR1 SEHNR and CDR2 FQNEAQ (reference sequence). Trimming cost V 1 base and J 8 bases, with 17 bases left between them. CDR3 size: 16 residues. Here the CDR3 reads CASSLGLQQSGEKLFF. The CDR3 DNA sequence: TGTGCCAGCAGCTTAGGCTTGCAGCAGAGCGGGGAAAAACTGTTTTTT.

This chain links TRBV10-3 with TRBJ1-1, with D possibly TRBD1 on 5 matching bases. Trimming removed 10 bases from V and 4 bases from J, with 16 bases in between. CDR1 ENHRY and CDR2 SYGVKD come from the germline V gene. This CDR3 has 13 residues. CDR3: CATLAGGGTEAFF. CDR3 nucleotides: TGTGCCACCTTGGCAGGCGGGGGCACTGAAGCTTTCTTT.

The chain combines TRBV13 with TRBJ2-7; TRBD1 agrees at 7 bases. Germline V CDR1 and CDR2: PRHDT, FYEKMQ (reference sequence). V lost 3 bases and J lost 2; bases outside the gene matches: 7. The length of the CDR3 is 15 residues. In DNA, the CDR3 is TGTGCCAGCAGCTTTGGCCCGACAGGGACCTACGAGCAGTACTTC. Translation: CASSFGPTGTYEQYF.

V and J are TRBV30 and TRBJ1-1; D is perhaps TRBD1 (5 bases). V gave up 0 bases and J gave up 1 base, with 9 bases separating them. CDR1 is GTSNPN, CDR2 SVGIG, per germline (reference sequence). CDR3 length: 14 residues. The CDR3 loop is CAWSVGGPNTEAFF. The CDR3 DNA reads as TGTGCCTGGAGTGTCGGGGGTCCGAACACTGAAGCTTTCTTT.

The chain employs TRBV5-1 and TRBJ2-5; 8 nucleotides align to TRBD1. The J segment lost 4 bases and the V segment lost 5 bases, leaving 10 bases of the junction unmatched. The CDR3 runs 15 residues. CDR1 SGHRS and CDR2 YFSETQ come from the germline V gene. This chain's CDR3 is CASSNDRGQSETQYF. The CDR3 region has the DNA TGCGCCAGCAGTAATGACAGGGGTCAGTCAGAGACCCAGTACTTC.

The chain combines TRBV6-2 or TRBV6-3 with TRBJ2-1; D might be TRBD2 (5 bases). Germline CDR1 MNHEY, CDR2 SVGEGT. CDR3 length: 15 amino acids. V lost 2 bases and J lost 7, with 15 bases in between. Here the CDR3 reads CASSYGNTLANEQFF. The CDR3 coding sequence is TGTGCCAGCAGTTACGGGAATACTCTAGCAAATGAGCAGTTCTTC.

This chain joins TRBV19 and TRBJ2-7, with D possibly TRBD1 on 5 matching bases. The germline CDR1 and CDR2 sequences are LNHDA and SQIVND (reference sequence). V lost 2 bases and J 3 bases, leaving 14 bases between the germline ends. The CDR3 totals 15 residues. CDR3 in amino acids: CASSIKGNGVYEQYF. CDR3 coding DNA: TGTGCCAGTAGTATAAAGGGGAACGGAGTCTACGAGCAGTACTTC.

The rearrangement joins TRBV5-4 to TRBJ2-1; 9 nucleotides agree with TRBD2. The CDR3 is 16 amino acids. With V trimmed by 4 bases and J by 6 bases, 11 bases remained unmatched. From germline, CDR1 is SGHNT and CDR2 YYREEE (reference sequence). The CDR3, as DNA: TGTGCCAGCAGCAGCAGAGCGGGGGGAGCGTCCAATGAGCAGTTCTTC. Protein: CASSSRAGGASNEQFF. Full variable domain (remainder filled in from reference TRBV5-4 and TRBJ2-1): ETGVTQSPTHLIKTRGQQVTLRCSSQSGHNTVSWYQQALGQGPQFIFQYYREEENGRGNFPPRFSGLQFPNYSSELNVNALELDDSALYLCASSSRAGGASNEQFFGPGTRLTVL.

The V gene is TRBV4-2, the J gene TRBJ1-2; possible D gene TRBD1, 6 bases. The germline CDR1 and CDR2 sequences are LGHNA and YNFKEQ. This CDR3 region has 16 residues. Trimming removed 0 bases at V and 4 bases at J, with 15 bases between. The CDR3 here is CASSQDLRQESYGYTF. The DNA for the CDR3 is TGTGCCAGCAGCCAAGATCTGAGACAGGAGTCCTATGGCTACACCTTC.

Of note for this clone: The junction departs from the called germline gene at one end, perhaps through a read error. DNA of the CDR3: TGTGCCAGCAGCGTAGCCGCGGGGTCACAAGAGACCCAGTACTTC. As protein: CASSVAAGSQETQYF. This sequence joins TRBV7-2 and TRBJ2-5; D might be TRBD2 (6 bases). Germline lookup yields CDR1 SGHTA and CDR2 FQGNSA. The CDR3 runs 15 residues.

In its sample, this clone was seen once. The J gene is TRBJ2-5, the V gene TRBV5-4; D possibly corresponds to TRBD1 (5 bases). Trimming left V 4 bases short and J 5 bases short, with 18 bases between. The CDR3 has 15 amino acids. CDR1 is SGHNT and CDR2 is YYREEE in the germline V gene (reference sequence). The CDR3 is CASSVVSLGRETQYF. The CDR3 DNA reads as TGTGCCAGCAGCGTTGTGAGCCTGGGGCGGGAGACCCAGTACTTC. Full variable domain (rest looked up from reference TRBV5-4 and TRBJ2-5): ETGVTQSPTHLIKTRGQQVTLRCSSQSGHNTVSWYQQALGQGPQFIFQYYREEENGRGNFPPRFSGLQFPNYSSELNVNALELDDSALYLCASSVVSLGRETQYFGPGTRLLVL.

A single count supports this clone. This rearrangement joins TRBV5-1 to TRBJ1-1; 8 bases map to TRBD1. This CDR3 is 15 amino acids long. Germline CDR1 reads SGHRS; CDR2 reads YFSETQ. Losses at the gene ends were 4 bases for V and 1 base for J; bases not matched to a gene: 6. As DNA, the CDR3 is TGCGCCAGCAGCCGTTCGGGACAGGAGAACACTGAAGCTTTCTTT. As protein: CASSRSGQENTEAFF. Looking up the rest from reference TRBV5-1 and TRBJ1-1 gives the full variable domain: KAGVTQTPRYLIKTRGQQVTLSCSPISGHRSVSWYQQTPGQGLQFLFEYFSETQRNKGNFPGRFSGRQFSNSRSEMNVSTLELGDSALYLCASSRSGQENTEAFFGQGTRLTVV.

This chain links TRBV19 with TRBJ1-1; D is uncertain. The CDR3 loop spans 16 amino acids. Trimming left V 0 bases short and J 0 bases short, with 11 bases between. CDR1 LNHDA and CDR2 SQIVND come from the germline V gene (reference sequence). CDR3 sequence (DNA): TGTGCCAGTAGTATAGAGGAGGCCCGTATGAACACTGAAGCTTTCTTT. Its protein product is CASSIEEARMNTEAFF.

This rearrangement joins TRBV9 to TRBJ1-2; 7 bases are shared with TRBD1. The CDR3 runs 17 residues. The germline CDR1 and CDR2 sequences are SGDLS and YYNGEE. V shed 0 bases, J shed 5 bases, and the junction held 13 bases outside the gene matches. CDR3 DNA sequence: TGTGCCAGCAGCGTAGAGCCAGGGGGGACCCAGAGTTATGGCTACACCTTC. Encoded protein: CASSVEPGGTQSYGYTF. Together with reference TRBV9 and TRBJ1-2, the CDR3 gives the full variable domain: DSGVTQTPKHLITATGQRVTLRCSPRSGDLSVYWYQQSLDQGLQFLIQYYNGEERAKGNILERFSAQQFPDLHSELNLSSLELGDSALYFCASSVEPGGTQSYGYTFGSGTRLTVV.

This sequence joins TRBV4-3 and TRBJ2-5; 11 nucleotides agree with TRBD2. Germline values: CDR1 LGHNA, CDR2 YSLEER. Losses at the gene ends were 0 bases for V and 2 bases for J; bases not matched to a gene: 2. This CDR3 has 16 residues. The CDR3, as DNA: TGCGCCAGCAGCCAAGAAAGGACTAGCGGGCAAGAGACCCAGTACTTC. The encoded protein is CASSQERTSGQETQYF.

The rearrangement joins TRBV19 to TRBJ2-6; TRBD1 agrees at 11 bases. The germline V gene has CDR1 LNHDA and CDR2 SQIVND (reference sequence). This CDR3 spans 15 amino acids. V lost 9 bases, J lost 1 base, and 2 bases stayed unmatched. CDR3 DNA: TGTGCCAGCGGGACAGGGGGTTCTGGGGCCAACGTCCTGACTTTC. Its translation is CASGTGGSGANVLTF.

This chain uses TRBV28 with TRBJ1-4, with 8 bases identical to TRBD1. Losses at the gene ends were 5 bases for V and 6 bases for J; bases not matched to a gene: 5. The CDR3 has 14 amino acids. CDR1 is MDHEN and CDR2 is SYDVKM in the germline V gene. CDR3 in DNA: TGTGCCAGCAGTACAGGGGGGCGATATGAAAAACTGTTTTTT. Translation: CASSTGGRYEKLFF.

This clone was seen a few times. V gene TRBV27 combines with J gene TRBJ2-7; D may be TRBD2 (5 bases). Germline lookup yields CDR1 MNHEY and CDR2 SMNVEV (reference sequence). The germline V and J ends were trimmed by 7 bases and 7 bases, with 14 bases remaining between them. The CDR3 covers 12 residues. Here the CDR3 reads CASKYLSGEQYF. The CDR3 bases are TGTGCCAGCAAATACCTATCGGGAGAGCAGTACTTC.

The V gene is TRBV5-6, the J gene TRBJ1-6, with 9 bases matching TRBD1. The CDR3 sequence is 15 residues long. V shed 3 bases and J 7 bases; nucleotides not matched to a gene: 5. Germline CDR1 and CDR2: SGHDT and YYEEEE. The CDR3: CASSWAGTGNSPLHF. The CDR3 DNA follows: TGTGCCAGCAGCTGGGCCGGGACAGGGAATTCACCCCTCCACTTT.

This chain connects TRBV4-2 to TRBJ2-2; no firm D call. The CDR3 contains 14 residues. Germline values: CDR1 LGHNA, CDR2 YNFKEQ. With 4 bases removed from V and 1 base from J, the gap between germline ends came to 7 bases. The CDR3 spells CASSRAGNTGELFF. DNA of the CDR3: TGTGCCAGCAGCCGGGCAGGGAACACCGGGGAGCTGTTTTTT.